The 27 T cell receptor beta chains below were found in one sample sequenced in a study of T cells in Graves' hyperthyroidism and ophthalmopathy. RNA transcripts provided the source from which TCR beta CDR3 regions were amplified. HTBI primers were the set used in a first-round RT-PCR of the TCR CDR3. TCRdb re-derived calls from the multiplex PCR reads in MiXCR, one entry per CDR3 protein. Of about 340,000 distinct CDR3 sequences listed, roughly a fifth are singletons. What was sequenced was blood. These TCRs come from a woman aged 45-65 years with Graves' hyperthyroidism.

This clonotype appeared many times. This CDR3 is CASSPLLNTEAFF. DNA for the CDR3: TGTGCCAGCAGTCCCCTACTGAACACTGAAGCTTTCTTT. The chain has TRBV3-1 and TRBJ1-1; no definite D call. Between the trimmed V and J ends, which lost 6 bases and 0 bases, there was a span of 8 bases. CDR1 and CDR2 from the germline V gene are LGHDT and YNNKEL (reference sequence). The CDR3 consists of 13 residues. Variable domain in full (rest from reference TRBV3-1 and TRBJ1-1): DTAVSQTPKYLVTQMGNDKSIKCEQNLGHDTMYWYKQDSKKFLKIMFSYNNKELIINETVPNRFSPKSPDKAHLNLHINSLELGDSAVYFCASSPLLNTEAFFGQGTRLTVV.

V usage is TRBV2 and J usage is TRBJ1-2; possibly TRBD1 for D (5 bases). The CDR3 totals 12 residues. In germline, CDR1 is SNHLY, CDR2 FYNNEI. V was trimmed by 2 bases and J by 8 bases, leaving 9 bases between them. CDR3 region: CASSERGGGYTF. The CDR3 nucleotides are TGTGCCAGCAGTGAACGGGGGGGAGGCTACACCTTC.

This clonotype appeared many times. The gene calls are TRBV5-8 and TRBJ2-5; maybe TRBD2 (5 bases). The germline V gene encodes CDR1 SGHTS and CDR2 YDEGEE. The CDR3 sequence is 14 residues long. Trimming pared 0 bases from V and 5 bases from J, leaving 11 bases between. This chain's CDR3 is CASSLGIGVETQYF. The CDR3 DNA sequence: TGTGCCAGCAGCTTGGGTATCGGGGTGGAGACCCAGTACTTC.

For the CDR3, the DNA is TGTGCCAGCAGCTTAAGATTTACGGCGGCTAATAATTCACCCCTCCACTTT. It yields the protein CASSLRFTAANNSPLHF. The chain links TRBV7-2 to TRBJ1-6; D gene uncertain. CDR1 SGHTA and CDR2 FQGNSA come from the germline V gene. V was clipped by 2 bases and J by 5 bases, with 16 bases between them. The CDR3 sequence is 17 residues long.

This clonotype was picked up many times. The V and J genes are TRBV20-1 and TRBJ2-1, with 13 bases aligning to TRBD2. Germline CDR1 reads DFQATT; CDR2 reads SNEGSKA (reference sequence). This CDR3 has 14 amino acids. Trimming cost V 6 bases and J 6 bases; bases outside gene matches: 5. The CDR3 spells CSARTSGSTNEQFF. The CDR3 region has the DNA TGCAGTGCGCGGACTAGCGGGAGTACCAATGAGCAGTTCTTC.

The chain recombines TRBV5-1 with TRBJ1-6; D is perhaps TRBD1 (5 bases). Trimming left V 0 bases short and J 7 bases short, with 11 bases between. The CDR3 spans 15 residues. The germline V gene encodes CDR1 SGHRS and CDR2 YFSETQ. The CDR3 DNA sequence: TGCGCCAGCAGCTTGGCTGGGGGGGGGAATTCACCCCTCCACTTT. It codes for CASSLAGGGNSPLHF.

The CDR3 loop reads CASQSGGPNTGELFF. CDR3 DNA: TGTGCCTCTCAATCGGGGGGCCCGAACACCGGGGAGCTGTTTTTT. This rearrangement joins TRBV28 to TRBJ2-2, with D perhaps matching TRBD2 (7 bases). Trimming removed 11 bases at V and 0 bases at J, with 16 bases between. CDR3 length: 15 residues. Germline V gives CDR1 MDHEN, CDR2 SYDVKM.

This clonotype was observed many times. The CDR3 DNA is TGTGCCAGCAGACTGACGGGTTACACTGAAGCTTTCTTT. Amino acids: CASRLTGYTEAFF. The gene calls are TRBV12-3 or TRBV12-4 and TRBJ1-1; no clear D gene. The V end was cut by 6 bases, the J end by 3 bases, with 11 bases between. There are 13 residues in the CDR3.

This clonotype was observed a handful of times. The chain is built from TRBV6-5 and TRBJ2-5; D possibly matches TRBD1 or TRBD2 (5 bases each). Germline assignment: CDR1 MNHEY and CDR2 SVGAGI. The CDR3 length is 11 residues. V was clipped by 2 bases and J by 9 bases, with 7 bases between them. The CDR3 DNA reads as TGTGCCAGCAGTTACATGGGGGCCCAGTACTTC. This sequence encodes CASSYMGAQYF.

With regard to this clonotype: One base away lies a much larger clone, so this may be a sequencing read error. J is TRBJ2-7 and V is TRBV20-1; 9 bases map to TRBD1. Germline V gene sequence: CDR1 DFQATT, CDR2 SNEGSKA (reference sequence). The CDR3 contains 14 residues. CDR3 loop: CSAKFGTGQDERYF. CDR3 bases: TGCAGTGCAAAGTTCGGGACAGGGCAAGACGAGCGGTACTTC.

The DNA for the CDR3 is TGTGCCTGGAGGGGGGTAAACTATGGCTACACCTTC. Amino acids: CAWRGVNYGYTF. This chain joins TRBV30 and TRBJ1-2; maybe TRBD1 (5 bases). Germline CDR1 and CDR2: GTSNPN and SVGIG (reference sequence). This CDR3 comprises 12 residues. V was pared by 3 bases and J by 2 bases, with 7 bases between.

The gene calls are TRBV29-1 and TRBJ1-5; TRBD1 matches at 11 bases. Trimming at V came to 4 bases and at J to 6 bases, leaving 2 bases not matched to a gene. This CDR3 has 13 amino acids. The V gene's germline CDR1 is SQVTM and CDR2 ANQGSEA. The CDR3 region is CSVGGTGGQPQHF. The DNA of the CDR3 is TGCAGCGTTGGAGGGACAGGGGGTCAGCCCCAGCATTTT.

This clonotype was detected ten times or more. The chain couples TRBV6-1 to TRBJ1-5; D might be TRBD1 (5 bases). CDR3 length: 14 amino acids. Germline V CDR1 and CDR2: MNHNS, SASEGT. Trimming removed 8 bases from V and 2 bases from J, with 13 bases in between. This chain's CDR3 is CASSGREGNQPQHF. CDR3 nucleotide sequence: TGTGCCAGCTCCGGCAGGGAGGGCAATCAGCCCCAGCATTTT.

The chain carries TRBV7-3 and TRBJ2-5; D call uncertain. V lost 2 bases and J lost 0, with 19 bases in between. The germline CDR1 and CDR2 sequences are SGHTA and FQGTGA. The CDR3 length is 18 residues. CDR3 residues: CASSLCRSLTKYQETQYF. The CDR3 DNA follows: TGTGCCAGCAGCTTATGTCGGAGTCTCACAAAGTACCAAGAGACCCAGTACTTC. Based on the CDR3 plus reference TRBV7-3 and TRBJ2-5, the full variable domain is GAGVSQTPSNKVTEKGKYVELRCDPISGHTALYWYRQSLGQGPEFLIYFQGTGAADDSGLPNDRFFAVRPEGSVSTLKIQRTERGDSAVYLCASSLCRSLTKYQETQYFGPGTRLLVL.

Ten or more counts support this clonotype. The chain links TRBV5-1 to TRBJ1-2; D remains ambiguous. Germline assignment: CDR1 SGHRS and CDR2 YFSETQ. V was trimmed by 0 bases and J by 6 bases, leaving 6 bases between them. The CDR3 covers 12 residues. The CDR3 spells CASSLAGHGYTF. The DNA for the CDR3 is TGCGCCAGCAGCTTGGCTGGGCATGGCTACACCTTC.

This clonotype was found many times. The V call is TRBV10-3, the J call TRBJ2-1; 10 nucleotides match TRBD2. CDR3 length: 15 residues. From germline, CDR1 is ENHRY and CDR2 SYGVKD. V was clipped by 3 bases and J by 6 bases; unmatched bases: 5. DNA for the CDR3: TGTGCCATCAGTGACCTAGCGGGAGTAAGCAATGAGCAGTTCTTC. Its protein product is CAISDLAGVSNEQFF.

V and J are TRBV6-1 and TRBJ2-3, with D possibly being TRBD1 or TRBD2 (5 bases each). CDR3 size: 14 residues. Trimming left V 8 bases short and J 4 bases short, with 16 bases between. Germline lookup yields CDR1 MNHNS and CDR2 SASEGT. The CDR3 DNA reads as TGTGCCAGCGGGACCCTGACTTCGGCAGATACGCAGTATTTT. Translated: CASGTLTSADTQYF.

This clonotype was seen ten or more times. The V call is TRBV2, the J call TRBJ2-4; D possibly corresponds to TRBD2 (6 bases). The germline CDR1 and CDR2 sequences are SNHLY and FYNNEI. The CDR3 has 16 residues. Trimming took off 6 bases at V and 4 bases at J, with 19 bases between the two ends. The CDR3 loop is CASRKGQVAEKNIQYF. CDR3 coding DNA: TGTGCCAGCAGGAAGGGCCAGGTAGCGGAGAAAAACATTCAGTACTTC. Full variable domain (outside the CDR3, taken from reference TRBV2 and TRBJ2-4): EPEVTQTPSHQVTQMGQEVILRCVPISNHLYFYWYRQILGQKVEFLVSFYNNEISEKSEIFDDQFSVERPDGSNFTLKIRSTKLEDSAMYFCASRKGQVAEKNIQYFGAGTRLSVL.

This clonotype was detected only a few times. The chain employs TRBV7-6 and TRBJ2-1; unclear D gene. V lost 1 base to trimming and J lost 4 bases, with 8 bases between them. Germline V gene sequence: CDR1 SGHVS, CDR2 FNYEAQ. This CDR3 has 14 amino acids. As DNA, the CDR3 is TGTGCCAGCAGCTTAGAGGCGGATTACAATGAGCAGTTCTTC. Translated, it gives CASSLEADYNEQFF.

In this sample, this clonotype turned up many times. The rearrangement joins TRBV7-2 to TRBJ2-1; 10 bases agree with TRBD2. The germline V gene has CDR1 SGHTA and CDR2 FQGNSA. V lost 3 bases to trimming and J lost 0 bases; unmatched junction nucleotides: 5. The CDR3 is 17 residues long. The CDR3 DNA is TGTGCCAGCAGCTTGCGAGTAGCGGGGGGCTCCTACAATGAGCAGTTCTTC. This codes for CASSLRVAGGSYNEQFF. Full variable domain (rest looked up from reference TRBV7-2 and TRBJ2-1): GAGVSQSPSNKVTEKGKDVELRCDPISGHTALYWYRQSLGQGLEFLIYFQGNSAPDKSGLPSDRFSAERTGGSVSTLTIQRTQQEDSAVYLCASSLRVAGGSYNEQFFGPGTRLTVL.

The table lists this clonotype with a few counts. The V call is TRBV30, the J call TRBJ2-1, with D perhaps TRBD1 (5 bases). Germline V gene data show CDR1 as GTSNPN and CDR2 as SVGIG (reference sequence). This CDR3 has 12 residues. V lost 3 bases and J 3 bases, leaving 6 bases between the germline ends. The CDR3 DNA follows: TGTGCCTGGAGCGACAGCTACAATGAGCAGTTCTTC. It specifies CAWSDSYNEQFF.

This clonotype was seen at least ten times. DNA for the CDR3: TGTGCCAGCAGTTTGCCTCTCGGAGGCTACACCTTC. It specifies CASSLPLGGYTF. The chain has TRBV28 and TRBJ1-2, with D uncertain. The V and J ends lost 3 bases and 8 bases respectively, with 10 bases between them. This CDR3 comprises 12 residues. The germline V gene has CDR1 MDHEN and CDR2 SYDVKM.

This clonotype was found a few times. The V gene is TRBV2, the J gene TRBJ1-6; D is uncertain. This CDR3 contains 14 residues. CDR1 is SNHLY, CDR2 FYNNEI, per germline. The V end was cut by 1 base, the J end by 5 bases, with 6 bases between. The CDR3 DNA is TGTGCCAGCAGTGAAGGGCATGATAATTCACCCCTCCACTTT. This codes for CASSEGHDNSPLHF.

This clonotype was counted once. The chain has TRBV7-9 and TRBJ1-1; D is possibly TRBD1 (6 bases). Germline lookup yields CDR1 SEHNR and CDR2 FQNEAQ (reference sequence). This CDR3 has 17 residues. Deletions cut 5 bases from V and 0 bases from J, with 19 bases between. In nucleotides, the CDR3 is TGTGCCAGCAGCACGCCGAATTGGACAGCACTGAACACTGAAGCTTTCTTT. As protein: CASSTPNWTALNTEAFF. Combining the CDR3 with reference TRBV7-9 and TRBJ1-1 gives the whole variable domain DTGVSQNPRHKITKRGQNVTFRCDPISEHNRLYWYRQTLGQGPEFLTYFQNEAQLEKSRLLSDRFSAERPKGSFSTLEIQRTEQGDSAMYLCASSTPNWTALNTEAFFGQGTRLTVV.

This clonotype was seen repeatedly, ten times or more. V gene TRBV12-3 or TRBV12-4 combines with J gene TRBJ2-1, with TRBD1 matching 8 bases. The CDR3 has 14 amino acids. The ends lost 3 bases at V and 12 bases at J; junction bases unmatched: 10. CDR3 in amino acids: CASSFRDRSTGQFF. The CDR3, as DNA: TGTGCCAGCAGTTTCCGGGACAGGTCCACTGGGCAGTTCTTC.

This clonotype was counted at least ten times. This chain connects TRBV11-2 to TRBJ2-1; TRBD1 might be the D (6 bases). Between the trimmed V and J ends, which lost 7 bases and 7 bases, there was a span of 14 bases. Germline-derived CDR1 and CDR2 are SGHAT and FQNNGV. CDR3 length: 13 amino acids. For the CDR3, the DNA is TGTGCCAGCATGGTACAGGGAAGGAATGAGCAGTTCTTC. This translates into CASMVQGRNEQFF.

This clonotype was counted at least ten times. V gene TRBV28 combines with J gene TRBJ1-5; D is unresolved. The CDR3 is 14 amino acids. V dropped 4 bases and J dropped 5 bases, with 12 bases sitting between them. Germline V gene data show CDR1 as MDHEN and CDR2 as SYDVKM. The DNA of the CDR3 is TGTGCCAGCAGTTGGCTGACGGGCGATCAGCCCCAGCATTTT. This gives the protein CASSWLTGDQPQHF.